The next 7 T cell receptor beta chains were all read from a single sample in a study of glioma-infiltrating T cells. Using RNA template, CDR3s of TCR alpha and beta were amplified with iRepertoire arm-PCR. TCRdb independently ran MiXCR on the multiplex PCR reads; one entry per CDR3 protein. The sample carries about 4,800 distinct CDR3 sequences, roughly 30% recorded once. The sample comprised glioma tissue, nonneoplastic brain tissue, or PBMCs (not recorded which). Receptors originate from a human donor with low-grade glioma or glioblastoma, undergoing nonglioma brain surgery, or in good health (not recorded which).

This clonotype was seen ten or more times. The CDR3 protein is CASSVGLVGGETQYF. Here the CDR3 DNA reads TGTGCCAGCAGCGTAGGACTGGTAGGGGGGGAGACCCAGTACTTC. The chain uses TRBV9 and TRBJ2-5; the D call may be TRBD1 or TRBD2 (6 bases each). The CDR3 contains 15 residues. Germline CDR1 and CDR2: SGDLS and YYNGEE. The V and J ends lost 0 bases and 5 bases respectively, with 14 bases between them.

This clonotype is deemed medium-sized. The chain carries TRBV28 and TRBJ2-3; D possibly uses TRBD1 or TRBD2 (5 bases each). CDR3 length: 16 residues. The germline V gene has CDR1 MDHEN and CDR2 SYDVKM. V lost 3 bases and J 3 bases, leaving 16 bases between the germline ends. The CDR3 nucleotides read TGTGCCAGCAGTTTGGGAGAGGGGCCCCCGACAGATACGCAGTATTTT. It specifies CASSLGEGPPTDTQYF.

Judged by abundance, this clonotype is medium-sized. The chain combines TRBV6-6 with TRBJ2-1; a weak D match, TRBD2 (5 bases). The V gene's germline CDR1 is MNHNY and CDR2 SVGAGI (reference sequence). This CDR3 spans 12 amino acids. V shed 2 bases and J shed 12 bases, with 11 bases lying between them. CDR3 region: CASSYQRGWQFF. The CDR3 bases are TGTGCCAGCAGTTACCAACGGGGTTGGCAGTTCTTC.

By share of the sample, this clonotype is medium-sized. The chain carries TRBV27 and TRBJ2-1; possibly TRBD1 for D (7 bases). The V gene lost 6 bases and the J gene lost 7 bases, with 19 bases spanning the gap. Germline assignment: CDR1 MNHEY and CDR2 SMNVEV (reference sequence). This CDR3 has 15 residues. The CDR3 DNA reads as TGTGCCAGCAGCGGCGGCAGGGGGGCCAGTAATGAGCAGTTCTTC. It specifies CASSGGRGASNEQFF.

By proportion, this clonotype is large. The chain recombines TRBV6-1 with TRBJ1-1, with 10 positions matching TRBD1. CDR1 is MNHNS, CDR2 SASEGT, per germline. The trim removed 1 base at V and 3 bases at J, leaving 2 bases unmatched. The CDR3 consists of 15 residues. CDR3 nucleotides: TGTGCCAGCAGTGAAGGGGACAGGGGCTACACTGAAGCTTTCTTT. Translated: CASSEGDRGYTEAFF.

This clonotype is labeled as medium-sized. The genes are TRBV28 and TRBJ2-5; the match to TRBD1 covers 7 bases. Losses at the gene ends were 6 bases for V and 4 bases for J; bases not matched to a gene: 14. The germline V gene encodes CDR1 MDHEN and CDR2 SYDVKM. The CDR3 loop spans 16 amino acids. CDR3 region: CASRAHRAGGRETQYF. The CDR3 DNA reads TGTGCCAGCAGGGCTCATAGGGCAGGGGGACGAGAGACCCAGTACTTC.

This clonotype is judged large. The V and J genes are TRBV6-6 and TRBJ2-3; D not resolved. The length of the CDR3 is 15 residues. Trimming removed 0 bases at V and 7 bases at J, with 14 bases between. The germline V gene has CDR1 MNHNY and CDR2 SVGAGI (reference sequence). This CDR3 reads CASSYSSSQRNTQYF. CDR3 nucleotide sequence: TGTGCCAGCAGTTACTCGTCCAGTCAACGGAATACGCAGTATTTT.